The source of this T cell receptor (beta chain) is a study of T-cell reconstitution after alpha-beta-depleted transplantation in children. This clonotype has ten or more counts. Library preparation (for TCRbeta) was performed with unique molecular identifiers. Each CDR3 protein gets one entry after TCRdb re-called the PCR reads with MiXCR. The sample includes fewer than 90,000 distinct CDR3 sequences, more than 5.5% of them seen just once. This CDR3 contains 14 residues. V shed 11 bases, J shed 0 bases, and the junction held 7 bases outside the gene matches. Germline V CDR1 and CDR2: ENHRY, SYGVKD. This TCR derives from a human donor who donated a stem cell graft to a child with acute lymphoblastic leukemia. Sequenced here: PBMCs from the stem cell graft donor, sampled from the stem cell graft. This sequence joins TRBV10-3 and TRBJ2-3, with 8 bases identical to TRBD2. This CDR3 reads CALASGRSTDTQYF. The CDR3, as DNA: TGTGCCTTGGCTAGCGGGCGGAGCACAGATACGCAGTATTTT.